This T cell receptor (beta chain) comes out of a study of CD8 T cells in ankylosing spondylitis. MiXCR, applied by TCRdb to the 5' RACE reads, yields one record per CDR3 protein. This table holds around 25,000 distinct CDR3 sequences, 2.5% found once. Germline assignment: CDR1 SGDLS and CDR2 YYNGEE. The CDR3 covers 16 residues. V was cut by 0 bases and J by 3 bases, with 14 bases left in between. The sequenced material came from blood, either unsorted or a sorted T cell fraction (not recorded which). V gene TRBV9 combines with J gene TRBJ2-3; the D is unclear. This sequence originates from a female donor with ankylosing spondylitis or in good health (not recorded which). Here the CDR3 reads CASSVDLWLKTDTQYF. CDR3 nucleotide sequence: TGTGCCAGCAGCGTAGACCTCTGGTTAAAGACAGATACGCAGTATTTT.